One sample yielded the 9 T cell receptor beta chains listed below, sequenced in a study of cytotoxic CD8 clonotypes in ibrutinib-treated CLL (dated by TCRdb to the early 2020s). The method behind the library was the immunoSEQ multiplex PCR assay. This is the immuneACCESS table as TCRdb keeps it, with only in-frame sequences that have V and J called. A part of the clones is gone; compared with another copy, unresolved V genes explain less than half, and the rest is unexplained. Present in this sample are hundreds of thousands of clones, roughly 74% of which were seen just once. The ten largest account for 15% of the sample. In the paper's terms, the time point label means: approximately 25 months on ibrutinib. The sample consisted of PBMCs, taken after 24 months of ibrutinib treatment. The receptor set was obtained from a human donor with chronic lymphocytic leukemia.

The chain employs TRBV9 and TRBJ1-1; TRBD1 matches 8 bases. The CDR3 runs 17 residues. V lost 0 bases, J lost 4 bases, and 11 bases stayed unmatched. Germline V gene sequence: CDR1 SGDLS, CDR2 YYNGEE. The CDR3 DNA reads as TGTGCCAGCAGCGTAGCTCTTCTCGGGACAGGCCCCACTGAAGCTTTCTTT. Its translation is CASSVALLGTGPTEAFF.

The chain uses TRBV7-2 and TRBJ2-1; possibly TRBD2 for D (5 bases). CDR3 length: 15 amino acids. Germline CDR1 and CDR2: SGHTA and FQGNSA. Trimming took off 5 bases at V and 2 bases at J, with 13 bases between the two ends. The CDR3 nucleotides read TGTGCCAGCAGCCCGCCACCCGGGACCTACAATGAGCAGTTCTTC. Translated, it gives CASSPPPGTYNEQFF.

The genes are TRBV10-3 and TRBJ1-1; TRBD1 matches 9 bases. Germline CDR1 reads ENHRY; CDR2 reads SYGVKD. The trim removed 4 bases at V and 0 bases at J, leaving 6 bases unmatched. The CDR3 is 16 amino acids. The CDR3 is CAISGSTGGMNTEAFF. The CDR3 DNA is TGTGCCATCAGTGGTTCGACAGGGGGAATGAACACTGAAGCTTTCTTT.

The CDR3 spells CASSLAGTEDTQYF. The CDR3 DNA reads TGTGCCAGCAGCTTAGCGGGGACAGAAGATACGCAGTATTTT. The chain recombines TRBV7-2 with TRBJ2-3, with 7 bases lining up with TRBD1. CDR3 size: 14 residues. The V gene end was trimmed by 0 bases and the J gene end by 5 bases; junction bases not matched to a gene: 2. CDR1 and CDR2 from the germline V gene are SGHTA and FQGNSA.

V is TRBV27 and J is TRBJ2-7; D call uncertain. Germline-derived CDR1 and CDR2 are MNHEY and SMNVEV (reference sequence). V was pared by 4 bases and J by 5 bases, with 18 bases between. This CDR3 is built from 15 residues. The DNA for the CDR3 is TGTGCCAGCAGTTCAAGACGGAGTATTGGGGACGAGCAGTACTTC. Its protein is CASSSRRSIGDEQYF.

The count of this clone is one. The CDR3 DNA is TGTGCCAGCAGCGTATCAGGGGCCAGAGGGACCTACGAGCAGTACTTC. It is translated as CASSVSGARGTYEQYF. This chain joins TRBV9 and TRBJ2-7; D is possibly TRBD1 (6 bases). CDR1 is SGDLS and CDR2 is YYNGEE in the germline V gene. CDR3 size: 16 residues. V was clipped by 1 base and J by 2 bases, with 16 bases between them.

The CDR3 DNA is TGTGCCAGCAGCCAGGGACACGAGCAGTACTTC. Its translation: CASSQGHEQYF. The rearrangement uses TRBV6-5 and TRBJ2-7, with D perhaps assigned TRBD1 or TRBD2 (5 bases each). Per the germline V gene, CDR1 is MNHEY and CDR2 is SVGAGI. Between the trimmed V and J ends, which lost 6 bases and 5 bases, there was a span of 8 bases. This CDR3 is 11 amino acids long.

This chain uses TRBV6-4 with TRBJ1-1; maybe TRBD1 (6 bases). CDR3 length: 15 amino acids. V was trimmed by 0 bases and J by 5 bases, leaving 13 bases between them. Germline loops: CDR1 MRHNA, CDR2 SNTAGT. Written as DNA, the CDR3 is TGTGCCAGCAGTGACTCGATTGGAGGGGGTACTGAAGCTTTCTTT. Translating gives CASSDSIGGGTEAFF.

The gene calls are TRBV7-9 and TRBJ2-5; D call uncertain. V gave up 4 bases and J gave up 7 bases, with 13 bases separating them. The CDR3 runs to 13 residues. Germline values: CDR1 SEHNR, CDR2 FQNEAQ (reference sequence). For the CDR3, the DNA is TGTGCCAGCAGCTCACCCGGGCTGGTGACCCAGTACTTC. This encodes CASSSPGLVTQYF. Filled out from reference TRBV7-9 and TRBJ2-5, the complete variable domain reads DTGVSQNPRHKITKRGQNVTFRCDPISEHNRLYWYRQTLGQGPEFLTYFQNEAQLEKSRLLSDRFSAERPKGSFSTLEIQRTEQGDSAMYLCASSSPGLVTQYFGPGTRLLVL.